These T cell receptor beta chains were read from a single sample in a study of blood T cell repertoires in COVID-19. TCRdb's copy holds only in-frame clones and misses some; the assay was immunoSEQ multiplex PCR. This sample carries approximately 210,000 clones, just over 85% of them seen once, and the ten largest clones take 2% to 2.5%. Specimen: peripheral blood. The receptors shown here come from a man aged 25-45 years who had recovered from COVID-19. Both conserved end residues are part of each CDR3. Some rows have no size entry. The others give once, few or many, or a class for an expanded clone.

>TRBJ2-1|NA|TRBV7-6
CASSSEQGSYNEQFF
>TRBJ2-5|NA|TRBV9
CASSVAGRGRGETQYF
>TRBJ2-7|NA|TRBV11-2
CASSLEYTSPGYEQYF
>TRBJ2-4|NA|TRBV6-5
CASARQGGNIQYF
>TRBJ2-3|NA|TRBV7-2
CASSPRTSGASTDTQYF
>TRBJ1-5|NA|TRBV3-1/TRBV3-2
CASSQSLIIQGSGQPQHF
>TRBJ1-1|NA|TRBV6-5
CASSYEGTASEAFF
>TRBJ1-5|NA|TRBV4-2
CASSHLGGPNQPQHF
>TRBJ2-7|once|TRBV5-4
CASSPLGGGEQYF
>TRBJ1-6|once|TRBV11-3
CASSFTALHF
>TRBJ1-2|NA|TRBV4-1
CASSQGTAVDF
>TRBJ2-1|once|TRBV10-2
CASSESAGSNEQFF
>TRBJ2-7|NA|TRBV7-2
CASSIGVGVGRNEQYF
>TRBJ2-2|once|TRBV9
CASNPTPGYDGELFF
>TRBJ2-3|NA|TRBV5-6
CASSLAVGGDTDTQYF
>TRBJ2-7|few|TRBV7-9
CASSSGQIYYEQYF
>TRBJ2-7|NA|TRBV5-8
CASSLLGGGHSSYEQYF
>TRBJ2-1|once|TRBV24-1
CATGRGANNEQFF
>TRBJ1-2|NA|TRBV5-1
CASSLVEQAGYTF
>TRBJ1-3|NA|TRBV11-2
CASSFGQDSGNTIYF
>TRBJ2-1|few|TRBV10-2
CASSETLTAGINEQFF
>TRBJ2-7|NA|TRBV5-4
CATSGAGEQYF
>TRBJ2-7|NA|TRBV3-1/TRBV3-2
CASSHEDTDSYEQYF
>TRBJ2-3|many|TRBV19
CASSMGTGGTGIADTQYF
>TRBJ1-2|few|TRBV7-9
CASSLLGPSNYGYTF
>TRBJ1-1|NA|TRBV7-2
CASSSSGTGLGTEAFF
>TRBJ1-4|NA|TRBV4-1
CASSQTLGNREGEKLFF
>TRBJ2-5|NA|TRBV29-1
CSVGGGIQETQYF
>TRBJ1-5|NA|TRBV3-1/TRBV3-2
CASSPQGAEPYSNQPQHF
>TRBJ1-2|once|TRBV29-1
CSADSARDGYTF
>TRBJ2-7|NA|TRBV6-5
CASRLTRYEQYF
>TRBJ2-4|NA|TRBV3-1/TRBV3-2
CASSPVGTGAYIQYF
>TRBJ2-3|NA|TRBV19
CASSKDRSTDTQYF
>TRBJ1-2|few|TRBV19
CASSIVSIPGQGGPNYGYTF
>TRBJ2-7|once|TRBV11-2
CASSLDRTSGYEQYF
>TRBJ1-5|many|TRBV5-6
CASSLGTDFLYSNQPQHF
>TRBJ2-7|few|TRBV14
CASSQVIQVTGGKFGEQYF
>TRBJ1-1|NA|TRBV18
CASSPQGQETEAFF
>TRBJ1-2|NA|TRBV3-1/TRBV3-2
CASSPVPHGYTF
>TRBJ1-2|NA|TRBV6-5
CASSPDRNVNGYTF
>TRBJ1-1|once|TRBV19
CASSIGLGRYNTEAFF
>TRBJ2-5|NA|TRBV5-4
CASSPKGQGTETQYF
>TRBJ2-7|NA|TRBV29-1
CSVGGTGSYEQYF
>TRBJ1-1|NA|TRBV11-2
CASSLVRTGDTEAFF
>TRBJ1-1|NA|TRBV9
CASSVGRNKRPLTEAFF
>TRBJ1-4|NA|TRBV5-1
CASREPGTNEKLFF
>TRBJ2-6|NA|TRBV2
CARSDREGPGANVLTF
>TRBJ2-3|NA|TRBV10-2
CASRQRGGTDTQYF
>TRBJ1-2|NA|TRBV6-5
CASIRGLSNYGYTF
>TRBJ2-3|NA|TRBV6-5
CASSLLRTGQTDTQYF
>TRBJ1-5|few|TRBV10-3
CAIRQTGDSNQPQHF
>TRBJ2-5|NA|TRBV18
CASSPGEQETQYF
>TRBJ1-5|NA|TRBV10-1
CASSGTEYQPQHF
>TRBJ2-1|NA|TRBV19
CATGLAGGDEQFF
>TRBJ2-1|NA|TRBV7-7
CASSLERGDAEFF
>TRBJ2-7|once|TRBV5-1
CASSHSYEQYF
>TRBJ1-2|once|TRBV6-5
CASRTGLGRKGGYTF
>TRBJ1-1|once|TRBV10-3
CAAITGTTSPGTEAFF
>TRBJ2-7|NA|TRBV14
CASSTRTGEGYEQYF
>TRBJ1-5|NA|TRBV5-1
CASSSSQAGDQPQHF